These 7 T cell receptor beta chains were all obtained from the same sample, sequenced in a study of blood T cells in healthy people across ages. Next came a second PCR, run for roughly 7 to 12 cycles, which used a sample-barcoded 5' primer along with a J-beta primer mix. In TCRdb, the 5' RACE reads were re-called with MiXCR into one record per CDR3 protein. The top ten hold about 3% of the sample, which has 700,000 to 900,000 distinct CDR3 sequences, around 24% seen once. These same records also appear under a second study, on T cells of mothers and their children.

Sequencing was carried out using blood. These receptors all stem from a boy aged 5-17 years in good health.

This clonotype was counted a few times. V gene TRBV3-1 combines with J gene TRBJ2-7, with D perhaps matching TRBD1 or TRBD2 (5 bases each). Germline V gene sequence: CDR1 LGHDT, CDR2 YNNKEL (reference sequence). The CDR3 spans 14 residues. Trimming took off 4 bases at V and 0 bases at J, with 10 bases between the two ends. The CDR3 sequence is CASSRWDLSYEQYF. CDR3 bases: TGTGCCAGCAGCCGGTGGGACCTCTCCTACGAGCAGTACTTC.

The chain links TRBV7-9 to TRBJ2-5; a weak D match, TRBD1 (5 bases). Per germline, CDR1 SEHNR and CDR2 FQNEAQ (reference sequence). The CDR3 covers 12 residues. Trimming took 9 bases from V and 2 from J, leaving 10 bases between them. CDR3 DNA sequence: TGTGCCAGTTCGACAGCACAAGAGACCCAGTACTTC. It translates to CASSTAQETQYF.

Only a few counts were recorded for this clonotype. The junction departs from the called germline gene at one end, perhaps through a read error. The rearrangement joins TRBV4-2 to TRBJ1-2, with TRBD1 identical over 9 bases. CDR1 is LGHNA, CDR2 YNFKEQ, per germline. There are 15 residues in the CDR3. The CDR3 is CARSQAGTGLYGYTF. The CDR3 DNA sequence: TGTGCCCGCAGCCAAGCCGGGACAGGGCTCTATGGCTACACCTTC.

This chain joins TRBV5-1 and TRBJ1-5; 12 nucleotides align to TRBD1. Germline loops: CDR1 SGHRS, CDR2 YFSETQ. The V gene end was trimmed by 4 bases and the J gene end by 3 bases; junction bases not matched to a gene: 5. CDR3 size: 16 residues. CDR3 residues: CASSQGTGGVNQPQHF. The CDR3 bases are TGCGCCAGCAGCCAAGGGACAGGGGGCGTCAATCAGCCCCAGCATTTT.

The chain links TRBV12-3 or TRBV12-4 to TRBJ1-4; D is unclear. The germline V and J ends were trimmed by 6 bases and 0 bases, with 8 bases remaining between them. The CDR3 sequence is 14 residues long. DNA of the CDR3: TGTGCCAGCAGCCCGTGGGCAACTAATGAAAAACTGTTTTTT. This encodes CASSPWATNEKLFF.

There are a few counts of this clonotype. The V and J genes are TRBV19 and TRBJ1-1; D gene uncertain. The CDR3 spans 15 residues. From germline, CDR1 is LNHDA and CDR2 SQIVND (reference sequence). V was pared by 0 bases and J by 9 bases, with 17 bases between. CDR3 nucleotides: TGTGCCAGTAGTATAGAGCTCCGCCCTCCCCAGCAAGCTTTCTTT. Encoded protein: CASSIELRPPQQAFF.

This clonotype was found a few times. The V gene is TRBV6-1, the J gene TRBJ2-2, with a weak D call TRBD1 (6 bases). V was trimmed by 6 bases and J by 5 bases, leaving 22 bases between them. The CDR3 length is 17 residues. The germline CDR1 and CDR2 sequences are MNHNS and SASEGT. Here the CDR3 DNA reads TGTGCCAGCAGGGAGCAGGGGACCCGGGGATGGACCGGGGAGCTGTTTTTT. It specifies CASREQGTRGWTGELFF.